This T cell receptor beta chain was sequenced in a study of cytomegalovirus exposure and HLA in healthy donors. These donors were members of the roughly 120-subject validation cohort, a group separate from the roughly 670-subject first cohort. Notes on the study in general: Most TCR sequences were uncommon, yet certain public TCRs appeared in many donors. The study listed approximately 160 cytomegalovirus-associated TCR beta chains.

Produced via immunoSEQ multiplex PCR; TCRdb's table is partial and in-frame only. The sample has 35,000 to 50,000 clones; over 85% are singletons. Trimming shortened V by 4 bases and J by 0 bases, and 17 bases separated the two germline ends. The CDR3 totals 17 residues. CDR1 is SGHRS and CDR2 is YFSETQ in the germline V gene. Details on this clone: Its antigen is still unknown.

This rearrangement joins TRBV5-1 to TRBJ2-1, with TRBD2 as a possible D gene (5 bases). The sequence derives from a woman aged 18-35 years in good health and CMV-seronegative. The sequenced material came from PBMCs. The CDR3 here is CASSLVAGRSSYNEQFF. DNA for the CDR3: TGCGCCAGCAGCCTGGTGGCGGGCCGGAGCTCCTACAATGAGCAGTTCTTC.